These 9 T cell receptor beta chains originate from one sample sequenced in a study of molecular identifiers for immune sequencing clone quantification. Each CDR3 protein gets one entry after TCRdb re-called the PCR reads with MiXCR. The sample has about 640,000 distinct CDR3 sequences, about 20% seen once; the top ten hold roughly 0.85%. The sequenced sample was naive CD8+ T cells from blood, with Jurkat cell RNA spiked in. Sample subset: FACS-sorted CD8+CD4-CCR7+CD45RA+ naive T cells. All receptors come from a human donor in good health. Some libraries in this study had Jurkat cell RNA spiked in.

In its sample, this clonotype was seen many times. This chain joins TRBV6-2 or TRBV6-3 and TRBJ2-7, with D possibly being TRBD1 (5 bases). V gave up 2 bases and J gave up 5 bases, with 16 bases separating them. This CDR3 is 15 amino acids long. Germline-derived CDR1 and CDR2 are MNHEY and SVGEGT. CDR3 residues: CASSYPGNGSDEQYF. Written as DNA, the CDR3 is TGTGCCAGCAGTTACCCAGGGAACGGGTCGGACGAGCAGTACTTC.

This clonotype came up many times. The chain combines TRBV7-6 with TRBJ2-3, with D perhaps matching TRBD1 (6 bases). CDR3 length: 14 residues. Between the trimmed V and J ends, which lost 5 bases and 4 bases, there was a span of 13 bases. The germline V gene encodes CDR1 SGHVS and CDR2 FNYEAQ. CDR3: CASSVTGSADTQYF. CDR3 nucleotide sequence: TGTGCCAGCAGCGTTACAGGGTCGGCAGATACGCAGTATTTT. The complete variable domain, with remaining parts taken from reference TRBV7-6 and TRBJ2-3, reads GAGVSQSPRYKVTKRGQDVALRCDPISGHVSLYWYRQALGQGPEFLTYFNYEAQQDKSGLPNDRFSAERPEGSISTLTIQRTEQRDSAMYRCASSVTGSADTQYFGPGTRLTVL.

At least ten counts were recorded for this clonotype. The chain is built from TRBV27 and TRBJ2-7, with 11 bases fitting TRBD1. The germline CDR1 and CDR2 sequences are MNHEY and SMNVEV (reference sequence). V trimming: 6 bases; J trimming: 3 bases; junction bases outside the gene matches: 1. This CDR3 is 13 amino acids long. The CDR3 sequence is CASRGTGGYEQYF. DNA of the CDR3: TGTGCCAGCAGGGGGACAGGGGGCTACGAGCAGTACTTC.

Turning to this clonotype: A much larger clone differs from this one at a single base, so this may be a read error. The chain combines TRBV28 with TRBJ2-7; tentatively, D is TRBD2 (6 bases). Germline values: CDR1 MDHEN, CDR2 SYDVKM. The CDR3 contains 15 residues. V dropped 7 bases and J dropped 1 base, with 17 bases sitting between them. Written as DNA, the CDR3 is TGTGCCAGCACCCCCCTTCGTGGGGGGTCCTACGAGCAGTACTTC. It specifies CASTPLRGGSYEQYF.

This clonotype occurred many times. The chain joins TRBV3-1 to TRBJ2-3; D is uncertain. V gave up 3 bases and J gave up 4 bases, with 8 bases separating them. Germline-derived CDR1 and CDR2 are LGHDT and YNNKEL (reference sequence). This CDR3 comprises 13 residues. Here the CDR3 reads CASSQIRADTQYF. The CDR3 DNA sequence: TGTGCCAGCAGCCAGATACGGGCAGATACGCAGTATTTT.

The chain couples TRBV19 to TRBJ2-7; TRBD2 might be the D (6 bases). V shed 4 bases and J shed 6 bases, with 16 bases lying between them. The CDR3 extends over 14 amino acids. Germline-derived CDR1 and CDR2 are LNHDA and SQIVND (reference sequence). The CDR3 nucleotides read TGTGCCAGTAGTACCGTCCCCCGGGGAGGCGAGCAGTACTTC. Encoded protein: CASSTVPRGGEQYF.

This rearrangement joins TRBV7-6 to TRBJ2-2, with a tentative D call TRBD1 (5 bases). Germline V CDR1 and CDR2: SGHVS, FNYEAQ. V lost 3 bases, J lost 10 bases, and 9 bases lay in between. CDR3 size: 12 residues. The CDR3 sequence: CASSFMTEELFF. The CDR3 nucleotides read TGTGCCAGCAGCTTCATGACAGAGGAGCTGTTTTTT.

Turning to this clonotype: Just one base apart from a much larger clone, this may be a read error. The chain couples TRBV2 to TRBJ2-1; D is unresolved. CDR1 and CDR2 from the germline V gene are SNHLY and FYNNEI. There are 14 residues in the CDR3. DNA of the CDR3: TGTGTCAGCAGTGAGGTAACCTTCTACAATGAGCAGTTCTTC. Its translation: CVSSEVTFYNEQFF.

Points on this clonotype: A read error may be the cause here, since a much bigger clone is one base away. The genes are TRBV6-2 or TRBV6-3 and TRBJ2-7; 7 positions match TRBD2. The germline CDR1 and CDR2 sequences are MNHEY and SVGEGT. The CDR3 runs 16 residues. CDR3 sequence reads: CASSPTAGLPPYEQHF. For the CDR3, the DNA is TGTGCCAGCAGTCCGACAGCGGGACTTCCTCCCTACGAGCAGCACTTC.